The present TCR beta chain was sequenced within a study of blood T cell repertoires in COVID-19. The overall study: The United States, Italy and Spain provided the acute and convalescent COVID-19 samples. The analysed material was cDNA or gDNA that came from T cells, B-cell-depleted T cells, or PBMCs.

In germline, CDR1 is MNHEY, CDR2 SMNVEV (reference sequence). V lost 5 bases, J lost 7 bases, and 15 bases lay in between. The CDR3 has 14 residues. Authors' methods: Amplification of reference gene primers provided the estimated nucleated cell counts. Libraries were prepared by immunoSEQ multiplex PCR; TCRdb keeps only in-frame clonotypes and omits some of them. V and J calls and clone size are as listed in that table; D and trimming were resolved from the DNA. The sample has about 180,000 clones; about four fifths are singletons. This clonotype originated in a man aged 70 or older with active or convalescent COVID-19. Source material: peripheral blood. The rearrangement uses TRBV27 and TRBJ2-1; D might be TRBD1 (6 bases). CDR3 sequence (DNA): TGTGCCAGCAGTCACCTCACCACAGGGAATGAGCAGTTCTTC. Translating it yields CASSHLTTGNEQFF.